This is a list of T cell receptor beta chains from one sample in a study of blood T cells in healthy people across ages. TCRdb reprocessed the 5' RACE reads with MiXCR, giving one entry per CDR3 protein. The sample has around 1,000,000 distinct CDR3 sequences, approximately 25% seen once. The data were also submitted as part of a second study, on T cells of mothers and their children.

Source material: blood. Receptors originate from a girl aged 2 to 10 in good health. Both conserved end residues are part of each CDR3. The D gene is left open where the match is weak. Clone sizes are given selectively: once, few, many, or a class where the clone is expanded.

V gene: TRBV7-8
J gene: TRBJ2-7
D gene: TRBD2
clone size: .
CDR3 protein: CASSPPPQRGTYEQYF
CDR3 DNA: TGTGCCAGCAGCCCTCCCCCCCAGCGGGGGACCTACGAGCAGTACTTC

V gene: TRBV6-5
J gene: TRBJ1-1
D gene: .
clone size: .
CDR3 protein: CASSYSYGPNTEAFF
CDR3 DNA: TGTGCCAGCAGTTACTCGTACGGGCCGAACACTGAAGCTTTCTTT

V gene: TRBV20-1
J gene: TRBJ1-4
D gene: .
clone size: .
CDR3 protein: CSARLIGGEKLFF
CDR3 DNA: TGCAGTGCTAGACTTATTGGGGGTGAAAAACTGTTTTTT

V gene: TRBV27
J gene: TRBJ1-2
D gene: TRBD1
clone size: few
CDR3 protein: CASSLSRQGVGYTF
CDR3 DNA: TGTGCCAGCAGTTTATCGCGACAGGGAGTAGGCTACACCTTC

V gene: TRBV5-1
J gene: TRBJ2-3
D gene: .
clone size: few
CDR3 protein: CASSLEPSTDTQYF
CDR3 DNA: TGCGCCAGCAGCTTGGAACCAAGCACAGATACGCAGTATTTT

V gene: TRBV7-2
J gene: TRBJ2-5
D gene: .
clone size: .
CDR3 protein: CASSLAQGLETQYF
CDR3 DNA: TGTGCCAGCAGCTTAGCTCAGGGGTTGGAGACCCAGTACTTC

V gene: TRBV20-1
J gene: TRBJ2-5
D gene: TRBD2
clone size: .
CDR3 protein: CSAEIQPSGLAEETQYF
CDR3 DNA: TGCAGTGCTGAAATCCAACCGTCGGGACTAGCGGAAGAGACCCAGTACTTC

V gene: TRBV12-3/TRBV12-4
J gene: TRBJ1-5
D gene: TRBD1
clone size: few
CDR3 protein: CASSDRADSNQPQHF
CDR3 DNA: TGTGCCAGCAGTGACAGGGCGGATAGCAATCAGCCCCAGCATTTT

V gene: TRBV7-9
J gene: TRBJ2-7
D gene: TRBD2
clone size: few
CDR3 protein: CASSSKASGPQNFYEQYF
CDR3 DNA: TGTGCCAGCAGCTCAAAAGCTAGCGGCCCACAGAATTTCTACGAGCAGTACTTC

V gene: TRBV28
J gene: TRBJ2-4
D gene: TRBD1
clone size: few
CDR3 protein: CASSFYRGADIQYF
CDR3 DNA: TGTGCCAGCAGTTTTTACAGGGGGGCGGACATTCAGTACTTC

V gene: TRBV2
J gene: TRBJ1-6
D gene: .
clone size: few
CDR3 protein: CASSKSSANSPLHF
CDR3 DNA: TGTGCCAGCAGCAAGAGTTCAGCGAATTCACCCCTCCACTTT

V gene: TRBV4-1
J gene: TRBJ2-5
D gene: TRBD2
clone size: .
CDR3 protein: CASSYEVAGNLQETQYF
CDR3 DNA: TGCGCCAGCAGTTATGAAGTAGCGGGGAATCTACAAGAGACCCAGTACTTC

V gene: TRBV5-1
J gene: TRBJ1-1
D gene: TRBD1
clone size: many
CDR3 protein: CASSPGQKNTEAFF
CDR3 DNA: TGCGCCAGCAGCCCGGGACAGAAGAACACTGAAGCTTTCTTT

V gene: TRBV20-1
J gene: TRBJ1-5
D gene: .
clone size: few
CDR3 protein: CSASGGGLQPQHF
CDR3 DNA: TGCAGTGCTAGTGGCGGGGGGCTTCAGCCCCAGCATTTT

V gene: TRBV28
J gene: TRBJ1-2
D gene: TRBD1
clone size: few
CDR3 protein: CASSSFRGQDGYTF
CDR3 DNA: TGTGCCAGCAGCAGTTTCAGGGGGCAGGATGGCTACACCTTC

V gene: TRBV3-1
J gene: TRBJ2-5
D gene: .
clone size: .
CDR3 protein: CASSLHDTQETQYF
CDR3 DNA: TGTGCCAGCAGCCTTCACGACACACAAGAGACCCAGTACTTC

V gene: TRBV11-2
J gene: TRBJ2-6
D gene: .
clone size: few
CDR3 protein: CASSRIRGGSGANVLTF
CDR3 DNA: TGTGCCAGCAGCCGTATTCGTGGGGGTTCTGGGGCCAACGTCCTGACTTTC

V gene: TRBV4-2
J gene: TRBJ1-1
D gene: .
clone size: few
CDR3 protein: CASSQEIPPNTEAFF
CDR3 DNA: TGTGCCAGCAGCCAAGAGATACCGCCGAACACTGAAGCTTTCTTT

V gene: TRBV12-3/TRBV12-4
J gene: TRBJ1-5
D gene: .
clone size: .
CDR3 protein: CASLSNAGGNQPQHF
CDR3 DNA: TGTGCCAGCCTCTCAAACGCCGGGGGCAATCAGCCCCAGCATTTT

V gene: TRBV9
J gene: TRBJ2-7
D gene: TRBD2
clone size: few
CDR3 protein: CASSVSPLMGLGSYEQYF
CDR3 DNA: TGTGCCAGCAGCGTAAGTCCCTTGATGGGACTAGGGTCGTACGAGCAGTACTTC

V gene: TRBV27
J gene: TRBJ1-2
D gene: .
clone size: few
CDR3 protein: CASSPGTHYGHTF
CDR3 DNA: TGTGCCAGCAGCCCCGGGACCCACTATGGCCACACCTTC

V gene: TRBV6-1
J gene: TRBJ1-1
D gene: .
clone size: .
CDR3 protein: CASSEGWTTEAFF
CDR3 DNA: TGTGCCAGCAGTGAAGGGTGGACCACTGAAGCTTTCTTT

V gene: TRBV29-1
J gene: TRBJ2-7
D gene: .
clone size: .
CDR3 protein: CSVCHLGDEQYF
CDR3 DNA: TGCAGCGTTTGCCATCTCGGGGACGAGCAGTACTTC

V gene: TRBV7-2
J gene: TRBJ2-7
D gene: TRBD2
clone size: few
CDR3 protein: CASSQKLAGTYEQYF
CDR3 DNA: TGTGCCAGCAGCCAAAAACTAGCGGGAACCTACGAGCAGTACTTC

V gene: TRBV5-5
J gene: TRBJ2-5
D gene: .
clone size: .
CDR3 protein: CASSLNWYGGAPDQETQYF
CDR3 DNA: TGTGCCAGCAGCTTGAATTGGTATGGCGGAGCCCCCGACCAAGAGACCCAGTACTTC

V gene: TRBV20-1
J gene: TRBJ1-1
D gene: .
clone size: .
CDR3 protein: CSARTSLNTEAFF
CDR3 DNA: TGCAGTGCTAGAACCAGCTTGAACACTGAAGCTTTCTTT

V gene: TRBV7-9
J gene: TRBJ2-5
D gene: .
clone size: few
CDR3 protein: CAIKVRQETQYF
CDR3 DNA: TGTGCGATAAAGGTCCGGCAAGAGACCCAGTACTTC

V gene: TRBV12-3/TRBV12-4
J gene: TRBJ2-2
D gene: TRBD1
clone size: .
CDR3 protein: CASSLPGQGAGELFF
CDR3 DNA: TGTGCCAGCAGTTTACCGGGACAGGGTGCCGGGGAGCTGTTTTTT

V gene: TRBV6-6
J gene: TRBJ1-6
D gene: TRBD1
clone size: .
CDR3 protein: CASSYQGASSPLHF
CDR3 DNA: TGTGCCAGCAGTTACCAGGGGGCGAGTTCACCCCTCCACTTT

V gene: TRBV6-2/TRBV6-3
J gene: TRBJ2-1
D gene: .
clone size: .
CDR3 protein: CASSSSNNEQFF
CDR3 DNA: TGTGCCAGCAGTTCCTCAAACAATGAGCAGTTCTTC

V gene: TRBV29-1
J gene: TRBJ1-1
D gene: .
clone size: few
CDR3 protein: CSVWGTNTEAFF
CDR3 DNA: TGCAGCGTGTGGGGGACGAACACTGAAGCTTTCTTT

V gene: TRBV3-1
J gene: TRBJ2-7
D gene: .
clone size: many
CDR3 protein: CASSQGGEQYF
CDR3 DNA: TGTGCCAGCAGCCAAGGTGGGGAGCAGTACTTC

V gene: TRBV7-9
J gene: TRBJ1-1
D gene: .
clone size: few
CDR3 protein: CASSSLRDYTEAFF
CDR3 DNA: TGTGCCAGCAGCTCTCTCCGGGACTACACTGAAGCTTTCTTT

V gene: TRBV15
J gene: TRBJ2-7
D gene: .
clone size: few
CDR3 protein: CATSISGEQYNEQYF
CDR3 DNA: TGTGCCACCAGCATCTCTGGGGAACAGTACAACGAGCAGTACTTC

V gene: TRBV29-1
J gene: TRBJ2-7
D gene: .
clone size: few
CDR3 protein: CSVRISYEQYF
CDR3 DNA: TGCAGCGTTCGGATCTCCTACGAGCAGTACTTC

V gene: TRBV2
J gene: TRBJ2-4
D gene: TRBD1
clone size: .
CDR3 protein: CASTGGLGKNIQYF
CDR3 DNA: TGTGCCAGCACAGGGGGATTAGGCAAAAACATTCAGTACTTC

V gene: TRBV7-2
J gene: TRBJ2-5
D gene: TRBD2
clone size: few
CDR3 protein: CASSLAPGLAGSQETQYF
CDR3 DNA: TGTGCCAGCAGCTTAGCCCCGGGACTAGCGGGATCCCAAGAGACCCAGTACTTC

V gene: TRBV20-1
J gene: TRBJ2-7
D gene: .
clone size: few
CDR3 protein: CSATPGSYEQYF
CDR3 DNA: TGCAGTGCTACCCCCGGGTCTTACGAGCAGTACTTC

V gene: TRBV9
J gene: TRBJ2-5
D gene: TRBD2
clone size: .
CDR3 protein: CASSVASGGGQETQYF
CDR3 DNA: TGTGCCAGCAGCGTAGCCAGCGGGGGGGGCCAAGAGACCCAGTACTTC

V gene: TRBV20-1
J gene: TRBJ2-7
D gene: .
clone size: .
CDR3 protein: CSASAGGSPYEQYF
CDR3 DNA: TGCAGTGCTAGCGCCGGAGGGTCACCCTACGAGCAGTACTTC

V gene: TRBV12-3/TRBV12-4
J gene: TRBJ2-7
D gene: .
clone size: .
CDR3 protein: CASSLTVTSYEQYF
CDR3 DNA: TGTGCCAGCAGTTTAACTGTAACCTCCTACGAGCAGTACTTC

V gene: TRBV5-4
J gene: TRBJ2-6
D gene: TRBD1
clone size: .
CDR3 protein: CASSPGQGFSGADVLTF
CDR3 DNA: TGTGCCAGCAGCCCGGGACAGGGTTTCTCTGGGGCCGACGTCCTGACTTTC